Detailed here is one TCR beta chain. Both CD3+CD4+ and CD3+CD8+ responders that were proliferating and CFSE-low underwent sorting after the reaction. This specimen comes from a study of graft-versus-host responses after intestinal transplantation. Study-level points and caveats: GvH clones appeared in recipient marrow, some first in ileum or blood.

Assay: immunoSEQ multiplex PCR; the TCRdb copy retains only in-frame clones and omits some. Of about 15,000 clones listed, 33% were seen once; the top ten hold about 4%. The TCR originated in a human patient who received an intestinal transplant. The sequences come from alloreactive CD4+ T cells from a mixed lymphocyte reaction culture, collected before intestinal transplant. Subset denoted: CFSE-low proliferating T cells sorted from approximately six-day pre-transplant mixed lymphocyte reaction (GvH or HvG direction).

The chain's CDR3 is CASSPDKYGYTF. The CDR3, as DNA: TGTGCCAGCAGCCCTGACAAATATGGCTACACCTTC. V and J are TRBV5-4 and TRBJ1-2; D is undetermined. The length of the CDR3 is 12 residues. The germline V gene has CDR1 SGHNT and CDR2 YYREEE (reference sequence). Trimming took off 4 bases at V and 5 bases at J, with 9 bases between the two ends.